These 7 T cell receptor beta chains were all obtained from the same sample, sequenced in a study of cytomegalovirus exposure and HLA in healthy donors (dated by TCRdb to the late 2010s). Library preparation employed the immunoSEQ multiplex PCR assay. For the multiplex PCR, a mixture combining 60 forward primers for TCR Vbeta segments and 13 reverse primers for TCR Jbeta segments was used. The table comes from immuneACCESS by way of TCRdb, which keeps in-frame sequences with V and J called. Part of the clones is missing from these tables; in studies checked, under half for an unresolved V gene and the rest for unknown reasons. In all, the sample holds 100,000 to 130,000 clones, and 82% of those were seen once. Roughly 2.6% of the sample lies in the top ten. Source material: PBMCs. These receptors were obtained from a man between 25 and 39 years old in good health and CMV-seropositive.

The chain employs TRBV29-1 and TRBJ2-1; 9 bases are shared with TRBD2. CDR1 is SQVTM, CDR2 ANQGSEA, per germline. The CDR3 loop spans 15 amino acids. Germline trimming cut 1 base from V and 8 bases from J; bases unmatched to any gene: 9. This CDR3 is CSVEGGLAGTDEQFF. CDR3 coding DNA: TGCAGCGTTGAAGGGGGGCTAGCGGGGACGGATGAGCAGTTCTTC.

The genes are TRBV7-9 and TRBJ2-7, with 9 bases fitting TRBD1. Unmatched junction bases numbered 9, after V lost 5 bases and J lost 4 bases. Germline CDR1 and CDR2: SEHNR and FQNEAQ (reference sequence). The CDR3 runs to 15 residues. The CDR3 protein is CASSDRQGVRYEQYF. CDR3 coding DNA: TGTGCCAGCAGCGACCGACAGGGGGTGCGGTACGAGCAGTACTTC.

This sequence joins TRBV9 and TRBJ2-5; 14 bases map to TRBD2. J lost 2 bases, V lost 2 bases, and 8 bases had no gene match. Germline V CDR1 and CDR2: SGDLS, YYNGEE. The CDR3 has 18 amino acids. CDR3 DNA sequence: TGTGCCAGCAGCGTGGGACTAGCGGGGGCCCTTCCACAAGAGACCCAGTACTTC. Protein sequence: CASSVGLAGALPQETQYF.

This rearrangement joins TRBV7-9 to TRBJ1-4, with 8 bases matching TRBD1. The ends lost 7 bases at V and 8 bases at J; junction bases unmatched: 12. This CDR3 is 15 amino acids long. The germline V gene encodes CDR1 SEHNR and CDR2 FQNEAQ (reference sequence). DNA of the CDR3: TGTGCCAGCATCCCCCAGCAGGGGGCCACCGAAAAACTGTTTTTT. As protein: CASIPQQGATEKLFF.

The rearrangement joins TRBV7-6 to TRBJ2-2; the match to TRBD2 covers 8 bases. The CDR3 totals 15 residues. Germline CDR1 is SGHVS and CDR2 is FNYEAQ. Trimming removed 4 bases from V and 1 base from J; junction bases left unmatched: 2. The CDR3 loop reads CASSSLAGNTGELFF. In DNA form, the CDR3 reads TGTGCCAGCAGCTCTCTAGCGGGGAACACCGGGGAGCTGTTTTTT.

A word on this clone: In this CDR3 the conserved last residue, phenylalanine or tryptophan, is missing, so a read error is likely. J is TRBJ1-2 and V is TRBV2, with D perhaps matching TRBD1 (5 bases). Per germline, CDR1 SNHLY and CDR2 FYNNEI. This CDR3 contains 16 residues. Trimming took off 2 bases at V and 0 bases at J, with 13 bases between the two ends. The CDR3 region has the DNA TGTGCCAGCAGTGAAAGTAGGCAGGGTGCTAACTATGGCTACACCTCC. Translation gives CASSESRQGANYGYTS.

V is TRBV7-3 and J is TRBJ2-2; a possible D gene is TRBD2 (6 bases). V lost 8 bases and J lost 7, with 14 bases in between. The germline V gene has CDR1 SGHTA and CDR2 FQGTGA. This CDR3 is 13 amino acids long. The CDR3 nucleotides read TGTGCCAGCTCCACGTCCGGGGGCGGGGAGCTGTTTTTT. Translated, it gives CASSTSGGGELFF.